This TCR beta chain was found in a study of blood T cell repertoires in COVID-19. Study-level information: T cells, B-cell-depleted T cells, or PBMCs provided the cDNA or gDNA that served as material.

Some clones are missing from TCRdb's copy, which holds only in-frame ones; the method was immunoSEQ multiplex PCR. The sample lists some 150,000 clones; 65% to 90% were seen once. Germline CDR1 reads MNHEY; CDR2 reads SVGAGI. The CDR3 covers 13 residues. The V end was cut by 2 bases, the J end by 2 bases, with 6 bases between. The chain has TRBV6-5 and TRBJ1-2, with a weak D call TRBD1 (6 bases). This sequence was found in a man aged 45-65 years with acute or convalescent COVID-19. Sequencing used peripheral blood. The CDR3 reads CASSYDRNYGYTF. The CDR3 DNA reads as TGTGCCAGCAGTTACGACAGGAACTATGGCTACACCTTC.